The entry below gives a single T cell receptor beta chain sequence along with its context. The antigen is not known. Profiling relied on immunoSEQ multiplex PCR, and the TCRdb table lists in-frame clones only, not all of them. The sample has about 4,400 clones; less than 75% are singletons. This entry comes from a study of CD8 T cell repertoires and HIV-1 epitope variants. In the study overall: Enriched T cells were co-cultured with equal autologous T cell-negative cells. A roughly 10-day culture received IL-2, IL-7 and IL-15 on days 3 and 7.

Germline CDR1 MDHEN, CDR2 SYDVKM. The CDR3 sequence is 12 residues long. Trimming took 2 bases from V and 3 from J, leaving 5 bases between them. V is TRBV28 and J is TRBJ2-7, with TRBD1 as a possible D gene (5 bases). What was sequenced was cultured CD8+ T cells derived from PBMCs. This clonotype was sampled from a male donor with HIV. The CDR3 protein is CASSLDSYEQYF. The DNA for the CDR3 is TGTGCCAGCAGTTTAGACAGCTACGAGCAGTACTTC.